This TCR beta chain is from a study of post-analysis software for immune sequencing data. The V gene's germline CDR1 is MDHEN and CDR2 SYDVKM. V lost 4 bases and J 4 bases, leaving 16 bases between the germline ends. The CDR3 totals 15 residues. Unique-molecular-identifier-tagged TCR beta cDNA libraries were used. TCRdb fed the PCR reads into MiXCR, producing one record per CDR3 protein. The table has roughly 800,000 distinct CDR3 sequences, roughly 46% seen once. Regarding this clonotype: The antigen is undetermined.

The study's findings and limits: Compared with controls, patients had more of roughly five TRBV segments, including TRBV5-6, TRBV5-1 and TRBV20-1.

Sequenced input: blood. The V and J genes are TRBV28 and TRBJ1-2; no reliable D call. The sequence was obtained from a girl between 10 and 17 years old with multiple sclerosis. CDR3 protein: CASSSPAPDAYGYTF. CDR3 nucleotides: TGTGCCAGCAGTTCCCCAGCCCCCGACGCCTATGGCTACACCTTC.